This TCR beta chain was documented in a study of blood T cell repertoires in COVID-19 (dated by TCRdb to about 2020). In the study overall: Samples from collaborators originated in the United States, Italy and Spain and spanned both the acute and convalescent phases of COVID-19. Subjects who had been exposed to COVID-19, were actively infected with it, or had recovered from it provided the deeply sampled blood TCRbeta repertoires that made up the dataset. The prospective study material was composed of cDNA or gDNA derived from T cells, B-cell-depleted T cells, or PBMCs. Where available, HLA class I and class II types were taken from metadata supplied by the sample provider and were not determined by assay-based typing. The sample metadata nearly always contained a de-identified subject ID, COVID-19 status, age in years and sex. The samples were drawn from two sources: the first 160 participants of the ongoing ImmuneRACE study, and 950 to 1,500 subjects contributed by 6 global collaborators. A freely available public database, intended as a resource for researchers studying the immune response to SARS-CoV-2, is where the repertoires were released. The full study reports these points: The amount of clinical and demographic metadata varied by source and participant and was provided uncurated.

About this clone itself: There is no known antigen for this receptor. The record has no base qualities; no much larger clone is one base away.

Collaborating institutions collected whole blood in K2EDTA tubes following their own protocols. For TCRbeta analysis, collaborators shipped samples in one of three forms: frozen whole blood, isolated PBMCs, or DNA extracted from either of those sample types. The immunoSEQ Assay, a bias-controlled multiplex PCR, was used to amplify TCRbeta CDR3 regions from genomic DNA. Under the source paper's analysis protocol: The number of nucleated cells in each sample was estimated by amplification of reference gene primers within the assay. To quantify the absolute abundance of each unique TCRbeta CDR3 rearrangement, sequence reads were collapsed and filtered. Productive Simpson clonality was computed per sample as the square root of Simpson's diversity index over productive rearrangements. TCRdb took over this immuneACCESS table, retaining in-frame rearrangements with V and J assigned. Such tables are incomplete; in checked studies, under half of the missing clones stem from an unresolved V gene, and the remainder is unexplained. The DNA gave D and trimming, while V, J and clone size come from that table. The table for this sample lists about 45,000 clones; about 86% of them were counted only once. The ten top clones hold about 45% of the sample.

The clonotype was recovered from a human donor in a cohort sampled during active COVID-19. The sequenced sample consisted of peripheral blood.

The CDR3 here reads CASSYSQINSPLHF. The DNA is TGTGCCAGCAGTTACTCCCAGATAAATTCACCCCTCCACTTT. The rearranged segments are TRBV6-2 or TRBV6-3 and TRBJ1-6, with no D gene named confidently. The CDR3, cysteine through phenylalanine, is 14 amino acids long. Only CDR3 DNA is held: 42 bases, read in frame from base 1. V sheds 0 bases and J sheds 7 bases, leaving 7 bases between their ends. The germline V gene yields MNHEY for CDR1 and SVGEGT for CDR2.